This TCR beta chain derives from a study of T cell responses to AZD1222 COVID-19 vaccine. As for the study in general: Doses given second, at about 4 or about 12 weeks, were pooled.

Produced via immunoSEQ multiplex PCR; TCRdb's table is partial and in-frame only. The data hold 130,000 or so clones, with 70% to 90% observed a single time. The CDR3 has 15 residues. CDR1 and CDR2 from the germline V gene are LNHDA and SQIVND (reference sequence). With V trimmed by 1 base and J by 0 bases, 2 bases remained unmatched. The material was peripheral blood, obtained on day 0 of AZD1222 vaccination. This TCR was recovered from an adult in good health. V usage is TRBV19 and J usage is TRBJ2-7, with 8 bases aligning to TRBD1. CDR3 region: CASSIGQGFSYEQYF. The DNA of the CDR3 is TGTGCCAGTAGTATAGGACAGGGGTTCTCCTACGAGCAGTACTTC. The full variable domain, its missing parts supplied by reference TRBV19 and TRBJ2-7, is DGGITQSPKYLFRKEGQNVTLSCEQNLNHDAMYWYRQDPGQGLRLIYYSQIVNDFQKGDIAEGYSVSREKKESFPLTVTSAQKNPTAFYLCASSIGQGFSYEQYFGPGTRLTVT.